This TCR beta chain is drawn from a study of patients and donors after allogeneic stem cell transplantation (dated by TCRdb to the early 2020s). A word on this clonotype: No cognate antigen has been identified for it. No base quality values were provided; no much bigger clone lies one nucleotide off.

The protocol used for the library was RT-PCR. The instrument given in TCRdb is NextSeq 550. Through fastp at Q25 and MiXCR, TCRdb rebuilt clones from the public reads, retaining in-frame beta chains. Each entry merges the rows of one CDR3 protein and shows their most common DNA and genes. The sample contains more than 850,000 distinct CDR3 sequences, around 17% of them found a single time. Clones ranked in the top ten supply 6% of the sample. The V end loses 2 bases and the J end loses 6 bases, and a stretch of 15 bases separates them. The CDR3, from cysteine to phenylalanine, totals 14 residues. The entry retains the CDR3 DNA only, 42 bases that are in frame from base 1. CDR1 and CDR2, looked up from the germline V gene, are SQVTM and ANQGSEA.

This TCR derives from a human donor who was either an allogeneic HSCT recipient or a stem cell or donor lymphocyte infusion donor (not recorded which). It is not recorded whose cells these are; they may come from a transplant donor. The sequencing sample was made of blood, either unsorted or a sorted T cell fraction (not recorded which). The sequence links TRBV29-1 to TRBJ2-3; the D gene remains uncertain. The CDR3 reads CSVEMAPRQDTQYF. Read as DNA, the sequence is TGCAGCGTTGAAATGGCCCCAAGGCAGGATACGCAGTATTTT.